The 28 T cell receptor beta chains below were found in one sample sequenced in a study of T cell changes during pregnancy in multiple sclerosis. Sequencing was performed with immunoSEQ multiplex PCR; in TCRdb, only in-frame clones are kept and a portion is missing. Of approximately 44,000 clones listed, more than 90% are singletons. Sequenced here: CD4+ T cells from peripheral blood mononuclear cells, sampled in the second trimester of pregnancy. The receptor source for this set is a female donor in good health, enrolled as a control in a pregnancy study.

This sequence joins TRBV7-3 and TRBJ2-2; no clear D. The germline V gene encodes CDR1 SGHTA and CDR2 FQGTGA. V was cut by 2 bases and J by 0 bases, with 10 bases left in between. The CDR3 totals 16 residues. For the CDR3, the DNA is TGTGCCAGCAGCTTAGTCAACAGCCCGAACACCGGGGAGCTGTTTTTT. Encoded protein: CASSLVNSPNTGELFF. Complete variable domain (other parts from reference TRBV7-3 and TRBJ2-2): GAGVSQTPSNKVTEKGKYVELRCDPISGHTALYWYRQSLGQGPEFLIYFQGTGAADDSGLPNDRFFAVRPEGSVSTLKIQRTERGDSAVYLCASSLVNSPNTGELFFGEGSRLTVL.

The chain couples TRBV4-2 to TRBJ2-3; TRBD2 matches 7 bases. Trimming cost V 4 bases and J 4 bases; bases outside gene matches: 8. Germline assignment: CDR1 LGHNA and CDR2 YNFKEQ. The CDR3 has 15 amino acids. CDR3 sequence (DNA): TGTGCCAGCAGCCCTCTGAGCGGGGTGGCAGATACGCAGTATTTT. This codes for CASSPLSGVADTQYF.

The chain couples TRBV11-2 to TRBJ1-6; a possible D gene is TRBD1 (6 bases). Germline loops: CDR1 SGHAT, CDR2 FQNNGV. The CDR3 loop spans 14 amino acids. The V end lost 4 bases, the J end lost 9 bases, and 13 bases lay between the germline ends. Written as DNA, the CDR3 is TGTGCCAGCAGCTCACAGGGAGGGTTTTCACCCCTCCACTTT. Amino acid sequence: CASSSQGGFSPLHF.

The CDR3: CASSEARLGAFF. CDR3 coding DNA: TGTGCCAGCAGTGAGGCTAGATTGGGAGCTTTCTTT. The genes are TRBV6-4 and TRBJ1-1; no reliable D call. CDR3 size: 12 residues. Germline V CDR1 and CDR2: MRHNA, SNTAGT. V was trimmed by 3 bases and J by 10 bases, leaving 12 bases between them.

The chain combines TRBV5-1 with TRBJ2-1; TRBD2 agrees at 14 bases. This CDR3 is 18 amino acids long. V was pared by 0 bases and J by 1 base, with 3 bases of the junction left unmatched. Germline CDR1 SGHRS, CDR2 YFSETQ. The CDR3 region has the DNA TGCGCCAGCAGCTTGGCGAGACTAGCGGGGGGGTCCTACAATGAGCAGTTCTTC. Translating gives CASSLARLAGGSYNEQFF.

CDR3 bases: TGTGCCAGCAGTTACCGGGCTAGCCCCACAGATACGCAGTATTTT. This encodes CASSYRASPTDTQYF. The genes are TRBV6-6 and TRBJ2-3; tentative D call: TRBD2 (5 bases). The ends were cut back, 2 bases at V and 2 bases at J, with 11 bases in the middle. The CDR3 has 15 residues. Germline V gene lookup returns CDR1 MNHNY and CDR2 SVGAGI (reference sequence).

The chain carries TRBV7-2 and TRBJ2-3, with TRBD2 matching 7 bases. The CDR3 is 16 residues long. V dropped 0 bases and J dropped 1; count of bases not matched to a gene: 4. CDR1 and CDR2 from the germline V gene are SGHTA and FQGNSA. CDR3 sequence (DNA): TGTGCCAGCAGCTTAGCGCCAACTAGCGGCACAGATACGCAGTATTTT. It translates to CASSLAPTSGTDTQYF.

Written as DNA, the CDR3 is TGTGCCAGCAGCTTGGGGCAGGGGGCCAGAGATACGCAGTATTTT. As protein: CASSLGQGARDTQYF. This chain links TRBV5-6 with TRBJ2-3, with TRBD1 matching over 8 bases. V gave up 0 bases and J gave up 5 bases; unmatched junction bases: 5. Germline-derived CDR1 and CDR2 are SGHDT and YYEEEE. The CDR3 contains 15 residues.

The CDR3 DNA reads as TGCAGTACCCACTCTACGTATGAGCAGTTCTTC. Translated, it gives CSTHSTYEQFF. The rearrangement joins TRBV20-1 to TRBJ2-1, with D unclear. Germline V gene data show CDR1 as DFQATT and CDR2 as SNEGSKA (reference sequence). V was shortened by 8 bases and J by 8 bases, with 13 bases between the two germline ends. The CDR3 contains 11 residues.

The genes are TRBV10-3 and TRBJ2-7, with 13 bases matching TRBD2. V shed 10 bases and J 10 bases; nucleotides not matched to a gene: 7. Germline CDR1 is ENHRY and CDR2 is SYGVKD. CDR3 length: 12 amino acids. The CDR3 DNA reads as TGTGCCACCCGGTGGACTAGCGGGAGCCAGTACTTC. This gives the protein CATRWTSGSQYF.

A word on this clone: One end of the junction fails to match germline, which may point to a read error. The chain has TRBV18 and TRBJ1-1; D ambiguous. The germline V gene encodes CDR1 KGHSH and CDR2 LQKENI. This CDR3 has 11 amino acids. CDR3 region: CASSPSSGPPF. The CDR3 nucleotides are TGTGCCAGCTCACCGTCGAGCGGGCCCCCCTTT.

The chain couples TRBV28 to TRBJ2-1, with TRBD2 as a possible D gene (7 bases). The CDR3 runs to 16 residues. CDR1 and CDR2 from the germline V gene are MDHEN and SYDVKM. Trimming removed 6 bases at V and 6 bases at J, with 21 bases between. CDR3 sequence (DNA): TGTGCCAGCAGACCTGGGGGGGCCCGTGCCTCCAATGAGCAGTTCTTC. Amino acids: CASRPGGARASNEQFF.

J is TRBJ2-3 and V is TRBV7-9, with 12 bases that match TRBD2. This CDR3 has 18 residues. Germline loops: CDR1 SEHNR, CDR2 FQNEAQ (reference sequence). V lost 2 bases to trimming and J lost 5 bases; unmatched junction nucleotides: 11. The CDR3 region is CASSLSPASGRAKDTQYF. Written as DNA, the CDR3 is TGTGCCAGCAGCTTATCGCCGGCTAGCGGGAGGGCCAAAGATACGCAGTATTTT.

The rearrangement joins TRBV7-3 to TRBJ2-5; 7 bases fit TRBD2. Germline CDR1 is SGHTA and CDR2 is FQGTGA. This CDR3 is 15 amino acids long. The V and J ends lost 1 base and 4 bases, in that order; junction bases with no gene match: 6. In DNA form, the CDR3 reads TGTGCCAGCAGCTTAAGTCTAGGGAGGGGAGAGACCCAGTACTTC. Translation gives CASSLSLGRGETQYF.

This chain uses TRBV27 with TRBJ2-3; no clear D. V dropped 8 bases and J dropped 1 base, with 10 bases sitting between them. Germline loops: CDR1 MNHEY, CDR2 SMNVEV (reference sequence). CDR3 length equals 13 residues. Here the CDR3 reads CASLRVGTDTQYF. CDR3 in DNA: TGTGCCAGCCTACGGGTTGGCACAGATACGCAGTATTTT.

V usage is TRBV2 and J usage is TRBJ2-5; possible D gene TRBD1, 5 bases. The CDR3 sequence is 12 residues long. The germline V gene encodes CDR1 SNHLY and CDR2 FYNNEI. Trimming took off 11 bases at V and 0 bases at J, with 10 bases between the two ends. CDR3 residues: CAGRQNQETQYF. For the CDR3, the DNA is TGTGCCGGTAGACAGAACCAAGAGACCCAGTACTTC.

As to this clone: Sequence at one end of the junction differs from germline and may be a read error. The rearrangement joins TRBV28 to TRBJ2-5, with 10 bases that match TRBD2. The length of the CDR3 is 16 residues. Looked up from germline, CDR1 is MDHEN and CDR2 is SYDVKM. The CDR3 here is CANSFSGLAEQETQYF. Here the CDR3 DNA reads TGTGCCAACAGTTTCTCTGGACTAGCGGAGCAAGAGACCCAGTACTTC.

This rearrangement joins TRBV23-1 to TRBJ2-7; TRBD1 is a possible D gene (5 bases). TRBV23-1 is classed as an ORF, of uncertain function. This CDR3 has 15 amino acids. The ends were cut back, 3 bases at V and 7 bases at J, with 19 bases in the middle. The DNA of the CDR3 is TGCGCCAGCAGTCAGCCCTCGACAGCCAAAAGGGAGCAGTACTTC. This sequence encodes CASSQPSTAKREQYF.

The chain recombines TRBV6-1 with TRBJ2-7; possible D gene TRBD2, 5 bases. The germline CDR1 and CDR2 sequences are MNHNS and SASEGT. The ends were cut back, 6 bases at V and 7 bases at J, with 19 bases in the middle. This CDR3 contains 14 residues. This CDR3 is CASRTGSYLMEQYF. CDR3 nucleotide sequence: TGTGCCAGCAGGACGGGGTCCTACTTGATGGAGCAGTACTTC.

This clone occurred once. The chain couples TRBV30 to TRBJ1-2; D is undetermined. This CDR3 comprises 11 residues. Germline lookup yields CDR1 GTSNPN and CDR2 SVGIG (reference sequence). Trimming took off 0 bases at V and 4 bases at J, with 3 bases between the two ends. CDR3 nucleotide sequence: TGTGCCTGGAGTGTTAGCTATGGCTACACCTTC. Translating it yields CAWSVSYGYTF.

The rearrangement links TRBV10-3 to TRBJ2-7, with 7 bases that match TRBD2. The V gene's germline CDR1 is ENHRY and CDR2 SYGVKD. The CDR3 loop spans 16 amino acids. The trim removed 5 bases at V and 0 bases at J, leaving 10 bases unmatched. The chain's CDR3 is CAISLAGGSSSYEQYF. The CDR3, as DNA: TGTGCCATCAGTCTTGCCGGGGGGAGTAGCTCCTACGAGCAGTACTTC.

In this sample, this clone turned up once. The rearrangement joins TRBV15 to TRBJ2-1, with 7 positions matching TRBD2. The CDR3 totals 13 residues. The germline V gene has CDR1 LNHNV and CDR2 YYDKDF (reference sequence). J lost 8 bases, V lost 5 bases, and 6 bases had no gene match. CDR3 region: CATSRGGEDEQFF. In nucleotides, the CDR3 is TGTGCCACCAGCCGTGGGGGGGAGGATGAGCAGTTCTTC.

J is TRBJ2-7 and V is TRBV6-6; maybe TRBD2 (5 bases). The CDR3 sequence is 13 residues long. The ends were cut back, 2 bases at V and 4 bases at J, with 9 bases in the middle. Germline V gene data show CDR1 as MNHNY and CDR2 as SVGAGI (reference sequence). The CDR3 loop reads CASSYLGAYEQYF. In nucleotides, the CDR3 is TGTGCCAGCAGTTACCTGGGAGCGTACGAGCAGTACTTC.

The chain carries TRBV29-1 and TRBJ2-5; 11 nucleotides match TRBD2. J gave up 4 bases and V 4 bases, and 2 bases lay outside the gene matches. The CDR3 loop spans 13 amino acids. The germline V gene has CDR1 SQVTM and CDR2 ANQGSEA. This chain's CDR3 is CSVGTSGRETQYF. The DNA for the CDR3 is TGCAGCGTTGGAACTAGCGGGAGAGAGACCCAGTACTTC. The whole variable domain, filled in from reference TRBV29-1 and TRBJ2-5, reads SAVISQKPSRDICQRGTSLTIQCQVDSQVTMMFWYRQQPGQSLTLIATANQGSEATYESGFVIDKFPISRPNLTFSTLTVSNMSPEDSSIYLCSVGTSGRETQYFGPGTRLLVL.

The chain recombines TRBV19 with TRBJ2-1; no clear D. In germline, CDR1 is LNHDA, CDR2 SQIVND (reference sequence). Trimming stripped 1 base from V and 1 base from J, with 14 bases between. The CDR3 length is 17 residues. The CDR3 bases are TGTGCCAGTAGTATAGGCCCCCGCGAAAATTCCTACAATGAGCAGTTCTTC. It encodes CASSIGPRENSYNEQFF.

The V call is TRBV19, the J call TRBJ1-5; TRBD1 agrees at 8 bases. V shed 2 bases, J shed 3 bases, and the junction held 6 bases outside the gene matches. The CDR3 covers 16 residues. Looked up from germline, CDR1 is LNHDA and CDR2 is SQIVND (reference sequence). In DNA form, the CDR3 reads TGTGCCAGTAGTATACCCATACAGGGGGTCAATCAGCCCCAGCATTTT. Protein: CASSIPIQGVNQPQHF.

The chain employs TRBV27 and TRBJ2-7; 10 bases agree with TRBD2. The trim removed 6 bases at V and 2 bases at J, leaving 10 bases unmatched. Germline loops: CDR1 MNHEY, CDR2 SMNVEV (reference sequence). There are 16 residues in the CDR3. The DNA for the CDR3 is TGTGCCAGCAGGGGGGGGCTAGCGGGAGAACCCTACGAGCAGTACTTC. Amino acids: CASRGGLAGEPYEQYF.

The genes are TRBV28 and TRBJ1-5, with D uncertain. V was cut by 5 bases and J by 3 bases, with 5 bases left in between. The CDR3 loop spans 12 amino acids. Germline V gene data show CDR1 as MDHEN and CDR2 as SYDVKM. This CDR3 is CASSQINQPQHF. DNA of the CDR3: TGTGCCAGCAGTCAGATCAATCAGCCCCAGCATTTT.